These T cell receptor beta chains were read from a single sample in a study of T-cell reconstitution after alpha-beta-depleted transplantation in children. Each CDR3 protein gets one entry after TCRdb re-called the PCR reads with MiXCR. The sample has some 490,000 distinct CDR3 sequences, under 15% seen once. Material: PBMCs from the stem cell graft donor, obtained from the stem cell graft. The receptors were gathered from a human donor who donated a stem cell graft to a child with combined immunodeficiency. CDR3s include the opening cysteine and the closing phenylalanine or tryptophan. The D gene is left open where the match is weak. Clone size is stated in some rows and not others, as once, few, many or a class when expanded.

size,D,V,J,DNA,CDR3
few,.,TRBV12-3/TRBV12-4,TRBJ2-7,TGTGCCAGCAGTTTCGGCAGGGGCCCTTCCTACGAGCAGTACTTC,CASSFGRGPSYEQYF
.,TRBD1,TRBV11-1,TRBJ1-4,TGTGCCAGCAGCACAACGCCCGGACAGGTTCTAACTAATGAAAAACTGTTTTTT,CASSTTPGQVLTNEKLFF
.,.,TRBV6-2/TRBV6-3,TRBJ2-2,TGTGCCAGTTCTATTAACCAAGCGAACACCGGGGAGCTGTTTTTT,CASSINQANTGELFF
.,.,TRBV7-9,TRBJ2-3,TGTGCCAGCGCGAGGACAGCATACACAGATACGCAGTATTTT,CASARTAYTDTQYF
.,.,TRBV2,TRBJ2-1,TGTGCCAGCAGAGGGTGGGGAGACTACAATGAGCAGTTCTTC,CASRGWGDYNEQFF
.,TRBD1,TRBV28,TRBJ1-1,TGTGCCAGCGGGTACAGGGGCGAGAACACTGAAGCTTTCTTT,CASGYRGENTEAFF
.,TRBD2,TRBV5-1,TRBJ2-3,TGCGCCAGCAGCAGACTAGCTTCAAGCACAGATACGCAGTATTTT,CASSRLASSTDTQYF
many,TRBD2,TRBV6-1,TRBJ2-5,TGTGCCAGCACTAAGACCCCCCCATCACTAGCGGGGAGAGGAGAGACCCAGTACTTC,CASTKTPPSLAGRGETQYF
few,.,TRBV12-3/TRBV12-4,TRBJ1-5,TGTGCCAGCAGCCCCTCGGGGCTCGGCAATCAGCCCCAGCATTTT,CASSPSGLGNQPQHF
few,.,TRBV12-3/TRBV12-4,TRBJ1-5,TGTGCCAGCAGTTTAGCGACACGCAATCAGCCCCAGCATTTT,CASSLATRNQPQHF
.,.,TRBV12-3/TRBV12-4,TRBJ1-1,TGTGCCAGCAGCCCAACCACAGGCGAAGCTTTCTTT,CASSPTTGEAFF
few,.,TRBV18,TRBJ2-6,TGTGCCAGCTCACCAATAAAGGACTCTGGGGCCAACGTCCTGACTTTC,CASSPIKDSGANVLTF
.,.,TRBV5-1,TRBJ1-1,TGCGCCAGCAGCTTGGATTCGAATGGGGGGAACACTGAAGCTTTCTTT,CASSLDSNGGNTEAFF
many,.,TRBV7-3,TRBJ2-5,TGTGCCAGCAGCTTGGACGGATACTCTGAGACCCAGTACTTC,CASSLDGYSETQYF
.,TRBD2,TRBV10-3,TRBJ2-3,TGTGCCATCAGTGTACTGGCGGGGGAAGGCACAGATACGCAGTATTTT,CAISVLAGEGTDTQYF
.,.,TRBV2,TRBJ2-1,TGTGCCAGCACGAGGGGTGGCGGCCCCTCCAATCAGCAGTTCTTC,CASTRGGGPSNQQFF
many,.,TRBV5-5,TRBJ2-5,TGTGCCAGCAGCCCGGGACTTGGGGACCAAGAGACCCAGTACTTC,CASSPGLGDQETQYF
few,TRBD2,TRBV29-1,TRBJ2-7,TGCAGCGTTGGGGGGGGACTAGCGGGACCGACTTACGAGCAGTACTTC,CSVGGGLAGPTYEQYF
many,.,TRBV7-9,TRBJ2-1,TGTGCCAGCAACTATGGGGGCGTGAATGAGCAGTTCTTC,CASNYGGVNEQFF
few,.,TRBV7-2,TRBJ2-3,TGTGCCAGCAGCTTGGCGTGGGGCACAGATACGCAGTATTTT,CASSLAWGTDTQYF
many,.,TRBV7-3,TRBJ2-4,TGTGCCAGCAGCTTAGACCCATCTGGGGGAGGAGACATTCAGTACTTC,CASSLDPSGGGDIQYF
.,TRBD1,TRBV5-1,TRBJ2-2,TGCGCCAGCAGCATCCGACAGGGCGCCACCGGGGAGCTGTTTTTT,CASSIRQGATGELFF
many,TRBD1,TRBV7-3,TRBJ2-1,TGTGCCAGCAGCACCGGACAGGCTTCCTACAATGAGCAGTTCTTC,CASSTGQASYNEQFF
.,.,TRBV12-3/TRBV12-4,TRBJ1-1,TGTGCCAGCAGTTTTACTTATTTGAAAGCTTTCTTT,CASSFTYLKAFF
few,TRBD2,TRBV13,TRBJ2-5,TGTGCCAGCAGCCTAAGGACTAGCTATAAAGAGACCCAGTACTTC,CASSLRTSYKETQYF
many,.,TRBV7-4,TRBJ2-1,TGTGCCAGCAGCTTAGCGGGAGACTCCTACAATGAGCAGTTCTTC,CASSLAGDSYNEQFF
.,.,TRBV15,TRBJ2-2,TGTGCCACCAGCAGAGAAGGGTGGGCCACCGGGGAGCTGTTTTTT,CATSREGWATGELFF
.,TRBD2,TRBV7-2,TRBJ2-7,TGTGCCAGCAGCGGGATAGCGGGAGTCGGTGAGCAGTACTTC,CASSGIAGVGEQYF
few,TRBD1,TRBV11-1,TRBJ2-7,TGTGCCAGCAGCTCGACACCGGGACAGGGGGCTGCCTACTCCTACGAGCAGTACTTC,CASSSTPGQGAAYSYEQYF
few,.,TRBV7-8,TRBJ1-5,TGTGCCAGCACCGAGGGGGGGGTTGGTCAGCCCCAGCATTTT,CASTEGGVGQPQHF
.,.,TRBV3-1,TRBJ1-5,TGTGCCAGCAGCGGCCATAGCAATCAGCCCCAGCATTTT,CASSGHSNQPQHF
many,.,TRBV5-1,TRBJ2-7,TGCGCCAGCAGCGCGGACAGTTCCTACGAGCAGTACTTC,CASSADSSYEQYF
few,TRBD1,TRBV7-2,TRBJ2-2,TGTGCCAGCAGCTTATCCCAGGGGGTCAACACCGGGGAGCTGTTTTTT,CASSLSQGVNTGELFF
many,.,TRBV9,TRBJ2-3,TGTGCCAGCAATCCCGCGGGGTCCGTGGCAGATACGCAGTATTTT,CASNPAGSVADTQYF
few,.,TRBV28,TRBJ2-7,TGTGCCAGCAGCCCTATTAGGGGGGGCGAGCAGTACTTC,CASSPIRGGEQYF
many,.,TRBV6-5,TRBJ2-1,TGTGCCAGCAGTTACCCCACCCGGCAGGGTGGGTATGAGCAGTTCTTC,CASSYPTRQGGYEQFF
few,.,TRBV6-2/TRBV6-3,TRBJ2-7,TGTGCCAGCACCCCGACCCCGTCCTACGAGCAGTACTTC,CASTPTPSYEQYF
many,.,TRBV4-3,TRBJ2-1,TGCGCCAGCAGCCAAGATGGAGGGAGCTCGTACAATGAGCAGTTCTTC,CASSQDGGSSYNEQFF
many,.,TRBV6-2/TRBV6-3,TRBJ2-7,TGTGCCAGCAGTTGGACAGTATCCTACGAGCAGTACTTC,CASSWTVSYEQYF
.,TRBD2,TRBV9,TRBJ2-1,TGTGCCAGCAGCCCCCGACTAGCGGGAGTGGTGAACAATGAGCAGTTCTTC,CASSPRLAGVVNNEQFF
many,.,TRBV12-3/TRBV12-4,TRBJ2-1,TGTGCCAGCAGTTTTGAAGGGACAAACGACAATGAGCAGTTCTTC,CASSFEGTNDNEQFF
few,TRBD2,TRBV12-3/TRBV12-4,TRBJ2-1,TGTGCCAGCAGCCTAGCGGGGGTGGATGAGCAGTTCTTC,CASSLAGVDEQFF
.,.,TRBV6-1,TRBJ1-5,TGTGCCAGCAACCACCGGGACAGCAATCAGCCCCAGCATTTT,CASNHRDSNQPQHF
.,.,TRBV19,TRBJ2-3,TGTGCCAGTAAAGAAGCGGGCCGCCGGGCAGATACGCAGTATTTT,CASKEAGRRADTQYF
.,.,TRBV25-1,TRBJ2-5,TGTGCCAGCAGGGGAACTAAGGACGGAGGGAGAGAGACCCAGTACTTC,CASRGTKDGGRETQYF
few,.,TRBV25-1,TRBJ2-3,TGTGCCAGCAGTGAAGGGGCAGCCAGCACAGATACGCAGTATTTT,CASSEGAASTDTQYF
many,.,TRBV5-1,TRBJ2-5,TGCGCCAGCAGCTTGGCCATGGCGGAGACCCAGTACTTC,CASSLAMAETQYF
few,TRBD1,TRBV2,TRBJ1-2,TGTGCCAGCAGTGAGCAGGTGGACAGGCTGAATGGCTACACCTTC,CASSEQVDRLNGYTF
many,.,TRBV12-3/TRBV12-4,TRBJ2-3,TGTGCCAGCAGAGACAGATCTAGCACAGATACGCAGTATTTT,CASRDRSSTDTQYF
.,.,TRBV5-6,TRBJ2-7,TGTGCCAGCAGCTTGGGCGGCAGCCCTCTGGAGCAGTACTTC,CASSLGGSPLEQYF
.,.,TRBV28,TRBJ1-1,TGTGCCAGCAACTACCCCCTGGACGTATCGAAGTACGCTGAAGCTTTCTTT,CASNYPLDVSKYAEAFF
once,.,TRBV24-1,TRBJ2-5,TGTGCCACCAGTGATCACGGCCCACAAGAGACCCAGTACTTC,CATSDHGPQETQYF
many,.,TRBV30,TRBJ2-3,TGTGCCTCGACTCTAACTAGCACAGATACGCAGTATTTT,CASTLTSTDTQYF